Following are 27 T cell receptor beta chains from one sample sequenced in a study of cytomegalovirus exposure and HLA in healthy donors. Primers included in the PCR were 60 Vbeta and 13 Jbeta primers. Measured with immunoSEQ multiplex PCR; TCRdb has only the in-frame clones, and not every one. The sample includes more than 50,000 clones, approximately 83% of them seen just once. Sequencing used PBMCs. The receptor set was obtained from a female donor in good health and CMV-seronegative.

The CDR3 here is CASTPTGWIGYTF. In DNA form, the CDR3 reads TGTGCCAGTACCCCGACAGGGTGGATTGGCTACACCTTC. This chain links TRBV19 with TRBJ1-2, with 7 bases lining up with TRBD1. The V gene's germline CDR1 is LNHDA and CDR2 SQIVND (reference sequence). V shed 7 bases, J shed 7 bases, and the junction held 9 bases outside the gene matches. The length of the CDR3 is 13 residues.

The chain recombines TRBV7-8 with TRBJ1-6, with D hard to call. The CDR3 has 15 residues. The V gene lost 5 bases and the J gene lost 7 bases, with 15 bases spanning the gap. CDR1 and CDR2 from the germline V gene are SGHVS and FQNEAQ. CDR3 coding DNA: TGTGCCAGCAGCCCACACGTGGGCATCAATTCACCCCTCCACTTT. This sequence encodes CASSPHVGINSPLHF.

The DNA of the CDR3 is TGTGCCAGCTCACCAGGGCAGACCTCCTACGAGCAGTACTTC. It is translated as CASSPGQTSYEQYF. This chain uses TRBV18 with TRBJ2-7; D call uncertain. CDR1 is KGHSH, CDR2 LQKENI, per germline. V lost 2 bases to trimming and J lost 0 bases, with 8 bases between them. CDR3 length: 14 amino acids. The full variable domain, its missing parts supplied by reference TRBV18 and TRBJ2-7, is NAGVMQNPRHLVRRRGQEARLRCSPMKGHSHVYWYRQLPEEGLKFMVYLQKENIIDESGMPKERFSAEFPKEGPSILRIQQVVRGDSAAYFCASSPGQTSYEQYFGPGTRLTVT.

This chain joins TRBV2 and TRBJ1-1, with 8 nucleotides matching TRBD1. In germline, CDR1 is SNHLY, CDR2 FYNNEI. V shed 3 bases, J shed 13 bases, and the junction held 10 bases outside the gene matches. The CDR3 is made up of 13 amino acids. CDR3 sequence reads: CASSEDRVVIGFF. The CDR3 coding sequence is TGTGCCAGCAGTGAGGACAGGGTGGTCATCGGTTTCTTT.

The V call is TRBV4-3, the J call TRBJ2-7, with D maybe TRBD2 (6 bases). Trimming removed 0 bases at V and 7 bases at J, with 19 bases between. The CDR3 spans 16 residues. CDR1 and CDR2 (germline): LGHNA, YSLEER. Here the CDR3 DNA reads TGCGCCAGCAGCCAAGATTTATTGGGGCTAGGGAGGGAGCAGTACTTC. Amino acid sequence: CASSQDLLGLGREQYF.

The chain's CDR3 is CASSQRGLGETQYF. As DNA, the CDR3 is TGTGCCAGCAGTCAGAGGGGGCTCGGAGAGACCCAGTACTTC. This sequence joins TRBV27 and TRBJ2-5; TRBD1 agrees at 7 bases. The CDR3 contains 14 residues. The germline V gene has CDR1 MNHEY and CDR2 SMNVEV (reference sequence). The V gene end was trimmed by 5 bases and the J gene end by 4 bases; junction bases not matched to a gene: 7.

With regard to this clone: Within the sample, other DNA sequences also encode this same CDR3. The chain combines TRBV5-1 with TRBJ1-5; D possibly corresponds to TRBD1 (5 bases). Germline CDR1 reads SGHRS; CDR2 reads YFSETQ. This CDR3 comprises 15 residues. Between the trimmed V and J ends, which lost 0 bases and 4 bases, there was a span of 11 bases. The CDR3 here is CASSLGAGRNQPQHF. The CDR3 DNA follows: TGCGCCAGCAGCTTGGGGGCAGGGCGTAATCAGCCCCAGCATTTT.

V gene TRBV10-3 combines with J gene TRBJ2-5; weak D call: TRBD1 (5 bases). Germline V gives CDR1 ENHRY, CDR2 SYGVKD. The CDR3 runs 15 residues. Trimming took off 0 bases at V and 0 bases at J, with 8 bases between the two ends. DNA for the CDR3: TGTGCCATCAGTGAGTCTCAGGGTGACCAAGAGACCCAGTACTTC. It yields the protein CAISESQGDQETQYF.

V is TRBV27 and J is TRBJ2-7, with a weak D call TRBD1 (6 bases). V lost 4 bases, J lost 0 bases, and 16 bases lay in between. The germline V gene has CDR1 MNHEY and CDR2 SMNVEV (reference sequence). This CDR3 spans 16 amino acids. CDR3 coding DNA: TGTGCCAGCAGTTCCCCGGGACAAGGGAGCTCCTACGAGCAGTACTTC. Protein: CASSSPGQGSSYEQYF.

The rearrangement joins TRBV7-2 to TRBJ2-4; 7 bases line up with TRBD1. The CDR3 has 14 amino acids. Losses at the gene ends were 5 bases for V and 8 bases for J; bases not matched to a gene: 9. Germline CDR1 reads SGHTA; CDR2 reads FQGNSA. For the CDR3, the DNA is TGTGCCAGCAGCCTCGGGACAGCTCGGGACATTCAGTACTTC. Protein: CASSLGTARDIQYF.

The chain carries TRBV27 and TRBJ1-5; unclear D gene. The V and J ends lost 8 bases and 4 bases respectively, with 21 bases between them. The V gene's germline CDR1 is MNHEY and CDR2 SMNVEV (reference sequence). The CDR3 length is 16 residues. CDR3 region: CASGPLHRDLNQPQHF. The DNA for the CDR3 is TGTGCCAGCGGCCCTCTTCACAGAGACCTTAATCAGCCCCAGCATTTT.

The CDR3 region is CASSHSGLAGGPGEQYF. CDR3 nucleotides: TGTGCCAGCAGCCACTCCGGACTAGCGGGAGGGCCGGGCGAGCAGTACTTC. The chain recombines TRBV28 with TRBJ2-7; TRBD2 agrees at 15 bases. Germline CDR1 and CDR2: MDHEN and SYDVKM. This CDR3 region has 17 residues. Losses at the gene ends were 6 bases for V and 6 bases for J; bases not matched to a gene: 12. The full variable domain, its missing parts supplied by reference TRBV28 and TRBJ2-7, is DVKVTQSSRYLVKRTGEKVFLECVQDMDHENMFWYRQDPGLGLRLIYFSYDVKMKEKGDIPEGYSVSREKKERFSLILESASTNQTSMYLCASSHSGLAGGPGEQYFGPGTRLTVT.

The chain is built from TRBV6-1 and TRBJ2-7; 14 bases are shared with TRBD2. With 6 bases clipped from V and 3 bases from J, the junction kept 4 bases outside the gene matches. The length of the CDR3 is 15 residues. The V gene's germline CDR1 is MNHNS and CDR2 SASEGT. The CDR3: CASRTGTSGSYEQYF. As DNA, the CDR3 is TGTGCCAGCAGGACCGGGACTAGCGGGAGCTACGAGCAGTACTTC.

This chain links TRBV28 with TRBJ1-2; TRBD1 might be the D (5 bases). Trimming took off 4 bases at V and 8 bases at J, with 11 bases between the two ends. The CDR3 totals 12 residues. From germline, CDR1 is MDHEN and CDR2 SYDVKM. The CDR3 here is CASSSTVPGYTF. DNA of the CDR3: TGTGCCAGCAGTTCGACAGTGCCAGGCTACACCTTC.

V usage is TRBV4-2 and J usage is TRBJ1-5; no definite D call. Trimming took off 0 bases at V and 3 bases at J, with 18 bases between the two ends. The CDR3 is 18 amino acids. Looked up from germline, CDR1 is LGHNA and CDR2 is YNFKEQ. CDR3 sequence (DNA): TGTGCCAGCAGCCAAGATTTGGTAGAGGGTGTGAACAATCAGCCCCAGCATTTT. Its translation is CASSQDLVEGVNNQPQHF.

The chain joins TRBV19 to TRBJ1-1; a possible D gene is TRBD1 (6 bases). Germline V lookup: CDR1 LNHDA, CDR2 SQIVND (reference sequence). The CDR3 runs to 15 residues. Trimming took 5 bases from V and 1 from J, leaving 14 bases between them. Written as DNA, the CDR3 is TGTGCCAGTAGTGCTACAGGGTACGGGAACACTGAAGCTTTCTTT. Its protein is CASSATGYGNTEAFF.

V is TRBV6-6 and J is TRBJ2-2; 7 bases are a match to TRBD1. The V gene's germline CDR1 is MNHNY and CDR2 SVGAGI (reference sequence). Trimming took 2 bases from V and 7 from J; bases not matched to a gene: 10. CDR3 length: 16 residues. The CDR3 here is CASSYGKGQVDGELFF. The CDR3 DNA is TGTGCCAGCAGTTACGGCAAAGGACAGGTCGACGGGGAGCTGTTTTTT.

This chain joins TRBV28 and TRBJ2-7, with D tentatively TRBD2 (5 bases). V was trimmed by 5 bases and J by 2 bases, leaving 13 bases between them. The CDR3 has 14 residues. CDR1 is MDHEN and CDR2 is SYDVKM in the germline V gene. The CDR3 nucleotides read TGTGCCAGCAGTCCCCATAGCGCCACCTACGAGCAGTACTTC. Translating it yields CASSPHSATYEQYF.

This chain connects TRBV5-1 to TRBJ1-1, with unresolved D. Germline-derived CDR1 and CDR2 are SGHRS and YFSETQ. This CDR3 region has 13 residues. With 4 bases removed from V and 1 base from J, the gap between germline ends came to 8 bases. The CDR3, as DNA: TGCGCCAGCAGCGCCGAGGGGAACACTGAAGCTTTCTTT. Translated, it gives CASSAEGNTEAFF.

The rearrangement joins TRBV7-8 to TRBJ2-7, with TRBD1 matching 7 bases. V was pared by 3 bases and J by 0 bases, with 5 bases of the junction left unmatched. CDR1 is SGHVS, CDR2 FQNEAQ, per germline. The CDR3 is made up of 15 amino acids. The chain's CDR3 is CASSFGQASSYEQYF. The CDR3 coding sequence is TGTGCCAGCAGCTTCGGACAGGCCAGCTCCTACGAGCAGTACTTC.

This sequence joins TRBV27 and TRBJ2-4, with 12 bases that match TRBD2. The CDR3 is 24 amino acids. Per the germline V gene, CDR1 is MNHEY and CDR2 is SMNVEV (reference sequence). J lost 4 bases, V lost 3 bases, and 28 bases had no gene match. The CDR3 nucleotides are TGTGCCAGCAGTTTGGGGCTTCCTCTAGCGGGAGGGCCGACTGTCACGCCATCTAAAAACATTCAGTACTTC. It translates to CASSLGLPLAGGPTVTPSKNIQYF.

The CDR3: CARFPGHLKPDSNQPQHF. In DNA, the CDR3 is TGTGCCAGGTTTCCGGGACACCTAAAACCGGATAGCAATCAGCCCCAGCATTTT. The J gene is TRBJ1-5, the V gene TRBV27; possible D gene TRBD1, 6 bases. Germline assignment: CDR1 MNHEY and CDR2 SMNVEV (reference sequence). This CDR3 spans 18 amino acids. V lost 9 bases to trimming and J lost 0 bases, with 24 bases between them.

CDR3 in amino acids: CASIQGTGNYGYTF. CDR3 DNA: TGTGCCAGTATCCAGGGTACAGGGAACTATGGCTACACCTTC. This chain uses TRBV19 with TRBJ1-2; TRBD1 might be the D (6 bases). Trimming shortened V by 7 bases and J by 2 bases, and 14 bases separated the two germline ends. Germline CDR1 is LNHDA and CDR2 is SQIVND (reference sequence). This CDR3 has 14 residues. Filled out from reference TRBV19 and TRBJ1-2, the complete variable domain reads DGGITQSPKYLFRKEGQNVTLSCEQNLNHDAMYWYRQDPGQGLRLIYYSQIVNDFQKGDIAEGYSVSREKKESFPLTVTSAQKNPTAFYLCASIQGTGNYGYTFGSGTRLTVV.

The chain recombines TRBV6-6 with TRBJ1-1; tentatively, D is TRBD1 (6 bases). There are 15 residues in the CDR3. Germline assignment: CDR1 MNHNY and CDR2 SVGAGI (reference sequence). V was clipped by 5 bases and J by 4 bases, with 17 bases between them. The CDR3 nucleotides read TGTGCCAGCAGTACTCTCCCCCAGGGGAGCACTGAAGCTTTCTTT. Encoded protein: CASSTLPQGSTEAFF.

This clone is a singleton in its sample. This rearrangement joins TRBV28 to TRBJ2-5; TRBD2 matches 9 bases. The germline V gene has CDR1 MDHEN and CDR2 SYDVKM. The V and J ends lost 7 bases and 4 bases, in that order; junction bases with no gene match: 7. The CDR3 is made up of 14 amino acids. Here the CDR3 DNA reads TGTGCCAGCATAAGCGGGGGGACGGGAGAGACCCAGTACTTC. Its translation: CASISGGTGETQYF.

This clone has a handful of counts. The chain uses TRBV18 and TRBJ2-1; 13 bases are shared with TRBD2. Germline V gene lookup returns CDR1 KGHSH and CDR2 LQKENI. Trimming cost V 6 bases and J 8 bases; bases outside gene matches: 10. CDR3 length equals 16 residues. The CDR3 sequence: CASSYGTSGTADEQFF. The CDR3 nucleotides read TGTGCCAGCTCTTACGGGACTAGCGGGACTGCCGATGAGCAGTTCTTC.

This clone occurred once. The V call is TRBV5-1, the J call TRBJ1-1; D remains ambiguous. The CDR3 loop spans 15 amino acids. The V end was cut by 2 bases, the J end by 4 bases, with 15 bases between. In germline, CDR1 is SGHRS, CDR2 YFSETQ. The CDR3, as DNA: TGCGCCAGCAGCTTCGAGGGCAGGAGTGGCACTGAAGCTTTCTTT. This codes for CASSFEGRSGTEAFF.